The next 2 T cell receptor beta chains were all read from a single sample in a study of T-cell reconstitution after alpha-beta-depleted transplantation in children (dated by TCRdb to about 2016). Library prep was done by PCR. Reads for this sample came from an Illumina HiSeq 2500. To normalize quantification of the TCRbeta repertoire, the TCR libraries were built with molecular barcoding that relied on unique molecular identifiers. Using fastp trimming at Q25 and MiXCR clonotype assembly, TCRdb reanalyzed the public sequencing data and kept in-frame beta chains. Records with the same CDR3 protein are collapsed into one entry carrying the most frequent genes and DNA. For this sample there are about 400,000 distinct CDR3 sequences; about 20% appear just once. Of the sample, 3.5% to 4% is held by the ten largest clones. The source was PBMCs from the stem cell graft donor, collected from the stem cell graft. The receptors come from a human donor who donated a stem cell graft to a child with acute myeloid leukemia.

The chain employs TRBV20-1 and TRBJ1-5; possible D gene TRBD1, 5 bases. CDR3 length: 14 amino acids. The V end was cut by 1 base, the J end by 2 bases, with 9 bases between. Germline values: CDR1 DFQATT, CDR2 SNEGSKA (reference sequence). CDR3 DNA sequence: TGCAGTGCTAGAGGGGGGGAGGGCAATCAGCCCCAGCATTTT. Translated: CSARGGEGNQPQHF.

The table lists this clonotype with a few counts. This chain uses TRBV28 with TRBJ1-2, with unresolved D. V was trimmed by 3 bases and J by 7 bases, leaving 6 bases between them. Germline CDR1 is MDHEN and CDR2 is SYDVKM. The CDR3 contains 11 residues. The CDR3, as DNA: TGTGCCAGCAGTTTGTTGAGTGGCTACACCTTC. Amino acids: CASSLLSGYTF.